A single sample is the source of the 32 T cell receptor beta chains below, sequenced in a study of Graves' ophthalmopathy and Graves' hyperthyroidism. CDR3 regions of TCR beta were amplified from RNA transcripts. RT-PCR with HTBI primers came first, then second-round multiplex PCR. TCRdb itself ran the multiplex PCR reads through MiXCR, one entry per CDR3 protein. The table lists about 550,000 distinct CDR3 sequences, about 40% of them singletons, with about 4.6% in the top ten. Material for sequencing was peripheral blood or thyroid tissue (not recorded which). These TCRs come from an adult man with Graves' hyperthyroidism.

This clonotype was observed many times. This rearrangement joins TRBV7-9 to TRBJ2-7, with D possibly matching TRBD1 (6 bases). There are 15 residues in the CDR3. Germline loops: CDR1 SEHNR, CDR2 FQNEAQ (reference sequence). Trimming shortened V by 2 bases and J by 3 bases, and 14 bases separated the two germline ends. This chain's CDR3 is CASSLTTGGGYEQYF. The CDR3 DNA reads TGTGCCAGCAGCTTAACGACAGGTGGAGGCTACGAGCAGTACTTC.

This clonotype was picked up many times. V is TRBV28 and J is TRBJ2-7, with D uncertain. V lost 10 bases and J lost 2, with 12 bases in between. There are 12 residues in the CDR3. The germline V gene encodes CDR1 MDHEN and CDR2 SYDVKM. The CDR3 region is CATMTFTYEQYF. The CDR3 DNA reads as TGTGCCACCATGACATTCACCTACGAGCAGTACTTC.

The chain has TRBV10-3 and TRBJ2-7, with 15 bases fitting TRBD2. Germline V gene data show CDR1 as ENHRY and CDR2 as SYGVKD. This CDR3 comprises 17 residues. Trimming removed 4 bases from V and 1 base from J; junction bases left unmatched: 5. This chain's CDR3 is CAISADGTSGRSYEQYF. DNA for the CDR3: TGTGCCATCAGTGCGGACGGGACTAGCGGGAGGTCCTACGAGCAGTACTTC.

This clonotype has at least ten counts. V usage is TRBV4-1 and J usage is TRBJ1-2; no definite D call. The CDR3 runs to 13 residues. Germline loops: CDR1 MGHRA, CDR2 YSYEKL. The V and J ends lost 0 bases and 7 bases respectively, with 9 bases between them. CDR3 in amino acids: CASSQDQNGGYTF. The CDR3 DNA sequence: TGCGCCAGCAGCCAAGATCAGAACGGTGGCTACACCTTC.

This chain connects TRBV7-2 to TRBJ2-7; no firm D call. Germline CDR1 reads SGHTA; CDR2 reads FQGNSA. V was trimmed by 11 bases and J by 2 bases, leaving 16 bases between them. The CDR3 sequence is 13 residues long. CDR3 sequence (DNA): TGTGCCGTACACGGGTTCTTCCCCTACGAGCAGTACTTC. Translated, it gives CAVHGFFPYEQYF.

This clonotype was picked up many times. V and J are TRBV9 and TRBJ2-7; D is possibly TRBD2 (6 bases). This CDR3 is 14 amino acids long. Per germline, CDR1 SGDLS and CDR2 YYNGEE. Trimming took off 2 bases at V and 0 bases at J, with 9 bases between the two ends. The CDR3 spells CASSVGRDSYEQYF. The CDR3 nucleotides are TGTGCCAGCAGCGTGGGGCGGGACTCCTACGAGCAGTACTTC.

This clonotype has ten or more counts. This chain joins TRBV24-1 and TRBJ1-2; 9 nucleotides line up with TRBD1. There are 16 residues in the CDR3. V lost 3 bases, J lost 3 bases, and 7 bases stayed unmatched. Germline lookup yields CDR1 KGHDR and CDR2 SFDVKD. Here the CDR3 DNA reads TGTGCCACCAGTGATCCTAGGACAGGGGAGGACTATGGCTACACCTTC. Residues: CATSDPRTGEDYGYTF.

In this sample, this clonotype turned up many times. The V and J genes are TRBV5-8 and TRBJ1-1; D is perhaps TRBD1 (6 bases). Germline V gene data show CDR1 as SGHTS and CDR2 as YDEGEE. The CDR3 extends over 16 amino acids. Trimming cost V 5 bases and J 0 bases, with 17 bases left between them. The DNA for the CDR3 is TGTGCCAGCAGACACGGACAGCTGGGAATGAACACTGAAGCTTTCTTT. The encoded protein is CASRHGQLGMNTEAFF.

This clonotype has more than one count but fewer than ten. CDR3 sequence: CASSLDTGRNTGELFF. Written as DNA, the CDR3 is TGTGCCAGCAGTTTAGATACAGGGCGGAACACCGGGGAGCTGTTTTTT. This sequence joins TRBV28 and TRBJ2-2, with D maybe TRBD1 (6 bases). V gave up 2 bases and J gave up 1 base, with 11 bases separating them. Germline-derived CDR1 and CDR2 are MDHEN and SYDVKM. The CDR3 has 16 residues.

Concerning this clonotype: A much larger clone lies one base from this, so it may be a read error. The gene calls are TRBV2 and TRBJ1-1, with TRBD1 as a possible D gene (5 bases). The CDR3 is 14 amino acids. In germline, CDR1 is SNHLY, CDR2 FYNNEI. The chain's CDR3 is CASSEGLLNAEAFF. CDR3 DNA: TGTGCCAGCAGTGAGGGACTCTTGAACGCTGAAGCTTTCTTT.

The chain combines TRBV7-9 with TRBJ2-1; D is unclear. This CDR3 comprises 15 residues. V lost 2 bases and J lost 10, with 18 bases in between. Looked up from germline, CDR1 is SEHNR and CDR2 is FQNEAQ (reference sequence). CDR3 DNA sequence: TGTGCCAGCAGCTTATCCTCCGCCCACAATGAAGAGCAGTTCTTC. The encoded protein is CASSLSSAHNEEQFF.

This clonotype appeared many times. The CDR3 sequence: CASSQDRLVGELFF. Here the CDR3 DNA reads TGCGCCAGCAGCCAAGATCGACTAGTTGGGGAGCTGTTTTTT. The J gene is TRBJ2-2, the V gene TRBV4-1; D is perhaps TRBD2 (6 bases). From germline, CDR1 is MGHRA and CDR2 YSYEKL. The CDR3 length is 14 residues. Deletions cut 0 bases from V and 8 bases from J, with 10 bases between.

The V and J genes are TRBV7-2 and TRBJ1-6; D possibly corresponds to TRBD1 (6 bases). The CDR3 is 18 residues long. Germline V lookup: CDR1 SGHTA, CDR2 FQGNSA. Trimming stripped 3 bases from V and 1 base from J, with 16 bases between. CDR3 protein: CASSLERGAISYNSPLHF. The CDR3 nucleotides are TGTGCCAGCAGCTTGGAGCGGGGGGCAATTTCCTATAATTCACCCCTCCACTTT.

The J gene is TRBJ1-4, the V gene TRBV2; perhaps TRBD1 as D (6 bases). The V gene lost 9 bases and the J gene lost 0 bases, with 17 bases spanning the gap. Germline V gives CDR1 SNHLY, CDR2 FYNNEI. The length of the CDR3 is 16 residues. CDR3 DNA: TGTGCCAGTAATGGACAGACAGTTGCAACTAATGAAAAACTGTTTTTT. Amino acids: CASNGQTVATNEKLFF.

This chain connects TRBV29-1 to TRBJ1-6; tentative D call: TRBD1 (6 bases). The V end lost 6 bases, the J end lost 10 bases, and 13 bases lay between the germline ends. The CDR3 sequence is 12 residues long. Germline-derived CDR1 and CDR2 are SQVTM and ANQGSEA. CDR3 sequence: CSVLTGKSPLHF. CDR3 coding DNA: TGCAGCGTCCTAACAGGGAAATCACCCCTCCACTTT.

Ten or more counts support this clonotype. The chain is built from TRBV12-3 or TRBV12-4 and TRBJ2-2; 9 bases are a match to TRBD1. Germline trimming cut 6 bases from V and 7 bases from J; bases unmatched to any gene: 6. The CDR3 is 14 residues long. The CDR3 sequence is CASRRQGEIGELFF. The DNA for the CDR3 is TGTGCCAGCAGACGACAGGGGGAAATCGGGGAGCTGTTTTTT.

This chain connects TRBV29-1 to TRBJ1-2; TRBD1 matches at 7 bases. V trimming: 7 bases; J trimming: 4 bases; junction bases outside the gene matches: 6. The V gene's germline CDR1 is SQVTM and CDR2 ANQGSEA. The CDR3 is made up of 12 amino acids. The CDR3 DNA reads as TGCAGCGAAGACAGGGTTGGCTATGGCTACACCTTC. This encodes CSEDRVGYGYTF.

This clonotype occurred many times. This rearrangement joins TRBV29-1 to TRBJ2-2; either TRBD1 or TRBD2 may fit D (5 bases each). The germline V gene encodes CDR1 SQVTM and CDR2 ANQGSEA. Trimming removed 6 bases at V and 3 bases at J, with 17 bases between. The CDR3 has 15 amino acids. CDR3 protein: CSVGMGVFDTGELFF. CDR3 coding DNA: TGCAGCGTGGGCATGGGGGTTTTCGACACCGGGGAGCTGTTTTTT.

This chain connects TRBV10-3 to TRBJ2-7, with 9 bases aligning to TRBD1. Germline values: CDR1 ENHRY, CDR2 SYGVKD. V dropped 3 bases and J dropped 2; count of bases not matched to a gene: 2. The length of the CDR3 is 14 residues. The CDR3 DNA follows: TGTGCCATCAGTGACGACAGGGGGACCTACGAGCAGTACTTC. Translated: CAISDDRGTYEQYF.

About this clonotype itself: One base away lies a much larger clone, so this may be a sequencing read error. The CDR3 nucleotides read TGTGCCAGCAGTTACTCGGGACGGGGGCGGGAGACCCAGTACTTC. This encodes CASSYSGRGRETQYF. The V and J genes are TRBV12-3 or TRBV12-4 and TRBJ2-5; D may match TRBD1 or TRBD2 (6 bases each). There are 15 residues in the CDR3. Trimming pared 4 bases from V and 5 bases from J, leaving 17 bases between.

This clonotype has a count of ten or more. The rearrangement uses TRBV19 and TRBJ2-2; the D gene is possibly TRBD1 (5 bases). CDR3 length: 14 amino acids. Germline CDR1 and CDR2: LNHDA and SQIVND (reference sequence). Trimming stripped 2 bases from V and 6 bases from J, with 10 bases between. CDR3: CASSISRAAGELFF. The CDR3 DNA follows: TGTGCCAGTAGTATATCCAGGGCGGCCGGGGAGCTGTTTTTT. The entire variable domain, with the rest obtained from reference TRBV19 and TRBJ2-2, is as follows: DGGITQSPKYLFRKEGQNVTLSCEQNLNHDAMYWYRQDPGQGLRLIYYSQIVNDFQKGDIAEGYSVSREKKESFPLTVTSAQKNPTAFYLCASSISRAAGELFFGEGSRLTVL.

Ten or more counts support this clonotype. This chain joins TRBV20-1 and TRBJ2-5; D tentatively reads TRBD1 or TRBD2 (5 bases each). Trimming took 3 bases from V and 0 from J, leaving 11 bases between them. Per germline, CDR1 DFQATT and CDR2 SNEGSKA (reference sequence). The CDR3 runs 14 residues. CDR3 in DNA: TGCAGTGCTAGCGACGGGGCGTACCAAGAGACCCAGTACTTC. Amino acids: CSASDGAYQETQYF.

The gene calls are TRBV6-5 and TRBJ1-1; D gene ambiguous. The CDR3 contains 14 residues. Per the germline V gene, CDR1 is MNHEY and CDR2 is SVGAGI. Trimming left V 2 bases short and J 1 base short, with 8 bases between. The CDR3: CASSYPGKNTEAFF. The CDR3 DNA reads TGTGCCAGCAGTTACCCCGGGAAGAACACTGAAGCTTTCTTT.

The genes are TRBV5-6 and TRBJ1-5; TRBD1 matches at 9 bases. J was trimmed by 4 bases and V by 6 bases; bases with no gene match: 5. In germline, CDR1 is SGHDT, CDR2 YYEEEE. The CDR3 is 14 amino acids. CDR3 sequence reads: CASNLGQGNQPQHF. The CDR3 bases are TGTGCCAGCAACCTAGGACAGGGGAATCAGCCCCAGCATTTT.

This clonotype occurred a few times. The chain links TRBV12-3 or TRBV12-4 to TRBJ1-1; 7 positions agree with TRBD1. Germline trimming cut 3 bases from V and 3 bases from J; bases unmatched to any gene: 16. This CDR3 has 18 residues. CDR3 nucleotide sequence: TGTGCCAGCAGTTTCTACCTACCGACTGACAGGGCGGACACTGAAGCTTTCTTT. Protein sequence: CASSFYLPTDRADTEAFF.

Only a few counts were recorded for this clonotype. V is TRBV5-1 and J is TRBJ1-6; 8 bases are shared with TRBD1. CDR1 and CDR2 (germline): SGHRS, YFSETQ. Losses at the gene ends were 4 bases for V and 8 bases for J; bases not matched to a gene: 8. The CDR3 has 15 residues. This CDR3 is CASSTGQGQDSPLHF. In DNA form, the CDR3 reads TGCGCCAGCAGCACCGGACAGGGTCAGGATTCACCCCTCCACTTT.

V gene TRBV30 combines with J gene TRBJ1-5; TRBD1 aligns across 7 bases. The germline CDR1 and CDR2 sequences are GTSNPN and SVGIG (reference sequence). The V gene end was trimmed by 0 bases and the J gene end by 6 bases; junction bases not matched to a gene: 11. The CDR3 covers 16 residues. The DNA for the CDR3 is TGTGCCTGGAGTGTACGATACAGGGGAATAGGTCAGCCCCAGCATTTT. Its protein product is CAWSVRYRGIGQPQHF.

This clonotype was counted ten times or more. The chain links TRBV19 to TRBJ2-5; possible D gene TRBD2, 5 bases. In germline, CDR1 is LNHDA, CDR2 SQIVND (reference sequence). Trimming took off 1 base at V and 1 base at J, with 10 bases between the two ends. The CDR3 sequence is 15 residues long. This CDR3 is CASSIGLATQETQYF. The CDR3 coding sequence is TGTGCCAGTAGTATAGGGCTAGCCACCCAAGAGACCCAGTACTTC.

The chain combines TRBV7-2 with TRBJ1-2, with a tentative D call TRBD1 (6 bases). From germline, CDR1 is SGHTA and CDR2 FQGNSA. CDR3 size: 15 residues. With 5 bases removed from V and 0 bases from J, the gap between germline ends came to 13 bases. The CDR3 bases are TGTGCCAGCAGCCTAAGACAGGCGGCTAACTATGGCTACACCTTC. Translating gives CASSLRQAANYGYTF.

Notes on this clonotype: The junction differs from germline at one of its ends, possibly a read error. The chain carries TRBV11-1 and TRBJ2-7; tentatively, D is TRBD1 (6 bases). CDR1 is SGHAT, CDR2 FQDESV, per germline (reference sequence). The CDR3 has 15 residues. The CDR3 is CVSSNRVGGLYEQYF. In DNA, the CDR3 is TGTGTCAGCAGTAACAGGGTAGGAGGACTTTACGAGCAGTACTTC.

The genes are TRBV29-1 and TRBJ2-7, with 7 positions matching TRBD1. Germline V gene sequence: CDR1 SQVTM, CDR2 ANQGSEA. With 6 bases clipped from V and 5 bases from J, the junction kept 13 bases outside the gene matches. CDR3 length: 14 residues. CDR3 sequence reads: CSVIGGINIHEQYF. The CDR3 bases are TGCAGCGTGATAGGGGGCATCAATATCCACGAGCAGTACTTC.

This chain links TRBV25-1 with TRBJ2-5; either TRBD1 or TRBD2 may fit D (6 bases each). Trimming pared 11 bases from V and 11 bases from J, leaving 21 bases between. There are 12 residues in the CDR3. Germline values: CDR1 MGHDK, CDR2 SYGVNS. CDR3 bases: TGTGCCCGTAGCGAGGGGGGTGGAAAGCAGTACTTC. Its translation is CARSEGGGKQYF.